Sequencing of this TCR beta chain was carried out in a study of T cells in Graves' hyperthyroidism and ophthalmopathy. This clonotype was detected a few times. Its antigen is unidentified. CDR1 is SGHKS and CDR2 is YYEKEE in the germline V gene (reference sequence). The V and J ends lost 3 bases and 2 bases, in that order; junction bases with no gene match: 7. This CDR3 has 15 residues. RNA transcripts gave rise to amplified TCR beta CDR3 regions. The primer set for the first-round RT-PCR of the TCR CDR3 was HTBI. TCRdb reanalysed the multiplex PCR reads using MiXCR and keeps one entry per CDR3 protein. The sample has a few hundred thousand distinct CDR3 sequences; more than 15% are singletons. The study, taken as a whole, reports: A model built on 13 V-J features separated ophthalmopathy from stable hyperthyroidism.

A lack of ophthalmopathy progression within 18 months defined stable Graves' hyperthyroidism. Exclusion criteria comprised uncontrolled infection, other autoimmune disease, pregnancy or lactation. A roughly 9.1 ml volume of fresh peripheral blood provided the PBMCs. Sample: blood. The TCR comes from a woman under 40 with Graves' hyperthyroidism. The chain recombines TRBV5-5 with TRBJ2-7; 8 positions match TRBD1. CDR3 coding DNA: TGTGCCAGCAGCTCTCTGACAGGGGCTACCTACGAGCAGTACTTC. Protein: CASSSLTGATYEQYF. The full variable domain, rest sourced from reference TRBV5-5 and TRBJ2-7, is DAGVTQSPTHLIKTRGQQVTLRCSPISGHKSVSWYQQVLGQGPQFIFQYYEKEERGRGNFPDRFSARQFPNYSSELNVNALLLGDSALYLCASSSLTGATYEQYFGPGTRLTVT.